The 15 T cell receptor beta chains listed next were all sequenced from one sample in a study of cytomegalovirus exposure and HLA in healthy donors. The PCR was carried out with 60 Vbeta primers and 13 Jbeta primers. Measured with immunoSEQ multiplex PCR; TCRdb has only the in-frame clones, and not every one. This sample's table reports about 160,000 clones. The sequenced sample consisted of PBMCs. The source is a woman aged 55-70 years in good health and CMV-seronegative.

V usage is TRBV18 and J usage is TRBJ2-5, with 9 bases aligning to TRBD1. V was pared by 0 bases and J by 2 bases, with 4 bases of the junction left unmatched. CDR3 length equals 16 residues. The germline V gene encodes CDR1 KGHSH and CDR2 LQKENI. In nucleotides, the CDR3 is TGTGCCAGCTCACCACCTCGACAGGGGGGTCAAGAGACCCAGTACTTC. Its protein is CASSPPRQGGQETQYF.

The chain joins TRBV30 to TRBJ2-7, with a possible D match to TRBD1 (6 bases). CDR1 and CDR2 (germline): GTSNPN, SVGIG (reference sequence). The CDR3 is made up of 13 amino acids. The V gene lost 3 bases and the J gene lost 3 bases, with 12 bases spanning the gap. The CDR3 region has the DNA TGTGCCTGGAGCCTTGACAGGAGCTACGAGCAGTACTTC. This sequence encodes CAWSLDRSYEQYF.

V and J are TRBV5-1 and TRBJ1-4; D remains unclear. V dropped 6 bases and J dropped 0 bases, with 9 bases sitting between them. The CDR3 has 14 residues. CDR1 and CDR2 from the germline V gene are SGHRS and YFSETQ. The CDR3 loop reads CASKPISTNEKLFF. The CDR3 coding sequence is TGCGCCAGCAAACCTATCTCAACTAATGAAAAACTGTTTTTT.

The rearrangement links TRBV7-9 to TRBJ1-6; no reliable D call. V gave up 1 base and J gave up 10 bases, with 8 bases separating them. Germline values: CDR1 SEHNR, CDR2 FQNEAQ (reference sequence). This CDR3 contains 13 residues. CDR3: CASSLGGRSPLHF. CDR3 in DNA: TGTGCCAGCAGCTTAGGAGGGCGCTCACCCCTCCACTTT.

The rearrangement links TRBV29-1 to TRBJ1-4, with a tentative D call TRBD1 (5 bases). This CDR3 is 12 amino acids long. Germline CDR1 is SQVTM and CDR2 is ANQGSEA. V was shortened by 5 bases and J by 3 bases, with 7 bases between the two germline ends. The CDR3 sequence is CSVLGANEKLFF. In DNA form, the CDR3 reads TGCAGCGTTTTAGGGGCTAATGAAAAACTGTTTTTT.

V and J are TRBV9 and TRBJ2-2; 13 nucleotides line up with TRBD2. CDR1 is SGDLS, CDR2 YYNGEE, per germline. V lost 2 bases and J lost 5; bases outside the gene matches: 3. This CDR3 has 16 residues. The DNA of the CDR3 is TGTGCCAGCAGCGTTAGGACTAGCGGGAGAACCGGGGAGCTGTTTTTT. It specifies CASSVRTSGRTGELFF.

This chain uses TRBV11-2 with TRBJ2-1; 13 bases map to TRBD2. Germline CDR1 and CDR2: SGHAT and FQNNGV. V shed 11 bases, J shed 5 bases, and the junction held 12 bases outside the gene matches. The CDR3 is 16 amino acids. CDR3 region: CARQIGLAGEDNEQFF. CDR3 sequence (DNA): TGTGCCCGACAGATCGGACTAGCGGGGGAAGACAATGAGCAGTTCTTC.

The rearrangement uses TRBV27 and TRBJ1-5; perhaps TRBD1 as D (6 bases). Germline CDR1 MNHEY, CDR2 SMNVEV (reference sequence). V dropped 8 bases and J dropped 3 bases, with 8 bases sitting between them. The CDR3 runs 12 residues. CDR3 sequence: CASRGANQPQHF. CDR3 nucleotides: TGTGCCAGCCGGGGGGCCAATCAGCCCCAGCATTTT.

The CDR3 loop is CATGKDTYNSPLHF. CDR3 nucleotide sequence: TGTGCCACCGGAAAGGACACCTATAATTCACCCCTCCACTTT. V is TRBV2 and J is TRBJ1-6; possible D gene TRBD1, 5 bases. The CDR3 covers 14 residues. Trimming took off 10 bases at V and 2 bases at J, with 12 bases between the two ends. The germline CDR1 and CDR2 sequences are SNHLY and FYNNEI.

V and J are TRBV5-1 and TRBJ2-1, with 12 bases fitting TRBD2. Trimming at V came to 2 bases and at J to 4 bases, leaving 4 bases not matched to a gene. Germline CDR1 and CDR2: SGHRS and YFSETQ. The CDR3 has 16 residues. CDR3 sequence: CASSFSGLAGYNEQFF. DNA of the CDR3: TGCGCCAGCAGCTTCTCGGGACTAGCGGGTTACAATGAGCAGTTCTTC.

The V call is TRBV5-4, the J call TRBJ1-5; D uncertain. CDR1 SGHNT and CDR2 YYREEE come from the germline V gene (reference sequence). V was clipped by 4 bases and J by 6 bases, with 5 bases between them. The CDR3 is 11 amino acids. CDR3: CASSLIQPQHF. CDR3 sequence (DNA): TGTGCCAGCAGCCTTATTCAGCCCCAGCATTTT.

The rearrangement joins TRBV7-8 to TRBJ1-3; maybe TRBD1 (5 bases). The V gene's germline CDR1 is SGHVS and CDR2 FQNEAQ. The germline V and J ends were trimmed by 6 bases and 9 bases, with 12 bases remaining between them. CDR3 size: 12 residues. Here the CDR3 DNA reads TGTGCCAGCAGGGGGGACTTCCGCACCATATATTTT. This codes for CASRGDFRTIYF.

The chain carries TRBV5-1 and TRBJ2-7, with a possible D match to TRBD2 (5 bases). CDR3 length: 13 amino acids. Germline V gives CDR1 SGHRS, CDR2 YFSETQ. V lost 3 bases to trimming and J lost 3 bases, with 10 bases between them. CDR3 in amino acids: CASSYPGNYEQYF. The DNA for the CDR3 is TGCGCCAGCAGCTACCCCGGGAACTACGAGCAGTACTTC.

CDR3 nucleotides: TGTGCCAGCAGTTTCGGGAGGGGAGGCACTGAAGCTTTCTTT. This sequence encodes CASSFGRGGTEAFF. The chain has TRBV28 and TRBJ1-1; the D gene is possibly TRBD1 (5 bases). V lost 3 bases and J 4 bases, leaving 12 bases between the germline ends. The CDR3 length is 14 residues. Germline V lookup: CDR1 MDHEN, CDR2 SYDVKM.

The rearrangement uses TRBV29-1 and TRBJ2-3; possible D gene TRBD1, 6 bases. CDR1 and CDR2 from the germline V gene are SQVTM and ANQGSEA. V was cut by 7 bases and J by 3 bases, with 11 bases left in between. There are 12 residues in the CDR3. This CDR3 reads CSEGGGTDTQYF. CDR3 sequence (DNA): TGCAGCGAAGGGGGTGGGACAGATACGCAGTATTTT.